These T cell receptor beta chains were read from a single sample in a study of shared clonotypes between healthy human individuals. Assay used: immunoSEQ multiplex PCR; TCRdb lists only in-frame clones, some missing. Here the sample spans 2 million to 2.5 million clones, around 95% being singletons. The material sequenced was naive CD4+ T cells sorted from blood. Receptors were obtained from a young man in good health. Each CDR3 is given with its conserved first and last residue. D genes are given only for firm matches. Only part of the rows carry a size: once, few, many, or a class if the clone is expanded.

clone_size	v_call	j_call	d_call	cdr3_aa	cdr3_nt
-	TRBV5-1	TRBJ1-1	-	CASSLGQGLGTEAFF	TGCGCCAGCAGCTTGGGGCAGGGTTTGGGCACTGAAGCTTTCTTT
-	TRBV5-1	TRBJ2-6	-	CASSPGERVGANVLTF	TGCGCCAGCAGCCCTGGGGAGAGGGTTGGGGCCAACGTCCTGACTTTC
-	TRBV6-5	TRBJ1-5	TRBD1	CASSQGGRDQPQHF	TGTGCCAGCAGCCAGGGGGGTAGGGATCAGCCCCAGCATTTT
-	TRBV28	TRBJ1-2	TRBD1	CATTRTGFVHGYTF	TGTGCCACCACTAGGACAGGGTTTGTCCATGGCTACACCTTC
-	TRBV6-6	TRBJ1-4	-	CASRKSGPGEKLFF	TGTGCCAGCAGAAAAAGTGGGCCAGGGGAAAAACTGTTTTTT
-	TRBV5-4	TRBJ2-3	TRBD2	CASSLILAGGRDTQYF	TGTGCCAGCAGCTTGATACTAGCGGGGGGGCGGGATACGCAGTATTTT
-	TRBV6-1	TRBJ1-3	-	CASSENLWVAGNTIYF	TGTGCCAGCAGTGAAAACCTATGGGTGGCTGGAAACACCATATATTTT
-	TRBV5-4	TRBJ2-7	TRBD2	CASSARQRGFNEQYF	TGTGCCAGCAGCGCCCGGCAGCGGGGCTTCAACGAGCAGTACTTC
-	TRBV9	TRBJ2-1	TRBD2	CASSALSGSSYNEQFF	TGTGCCAGCAGCGCCCTTAGCGGGAGCTCCTACAATGAGCAGTTCTTC
-	TRBV5-1	TRBJ2-1	TRBD2	CASSLEVAGVSDEQFF	TGCGCCAGCAGCTTGGAGGTAGCGGGAGTCTCAGATGAGCAGTTCTTC
-	TRBV30	TRBJ1-6	-	CAWSVARTSSYNSPLHF	TGTGCCTGGAGTGTAGCACGGACGAGCTCCTATAATTCACCCCTCCACTTT
-	TRBV6-1	TRBJ2-7	TRBD1	CASHRLSQGSEQYF	TGTGCCAGCCACCGACTCTCACAGGGGAGCGAGCAGTACTTC
-	TRBV2	TRBJ1-5	-	CASTGTRGNQPQHF	TGTGCCAGCACCGGCACCCGAGGCAATCAGCCCCAGCATTTT
-	TRBV30	TRBJ1-5	TRBD1	CAWSRGTGGQPQHF	TGTGCCTGGAGTAGGGGGACAGGAGGTCAGCCCCAGCATTTT
-	TRBV2	TRBJ1-4	TRBD1	CASSAPGQGGEKLFF	TGTGCCAGCAGTGCACCGGGACAGGGGGGTGAAAAACTGTTTTTT
once	TRBV11-1	TRBJ1-1	TRBD1	CASSSWTGATNTEAFF	TGTGCCAGCAGCTCCTGGACAGGGGCAACGAACACTGAAGCTTTCTTT
-	TRBV7-9	TRBJ1-1	-	CASSLKGTGTEAFF	TGTGCCAGCAGCTTAAAGGGGACGGGCACTGAAGCTTTCTTT
-	TRBV11-3	TRBJ1-6	-	CASSLQGNNSPLHF	TGTGCCAGCAGCTTACAGGGAAATAATTCACCCCTCCACTTT
-	TRBV28	TRBJ1-5	TRBD1	CASSLHRGAGAQPQHF	TGTGCCAGCAGTTTACACAGGGGGGCCGGGGCTCAGCCCCAGCATTTT
-	TRBV6-4	TRBJ1-3	-	CASSRTHQGNTIYF	TGTGCCAGCAGCCGGACCCACCAGGGAAACACCATATATTTT
-	TRBV9	TRBJ1-2	-	CASSVQGGSYGYTF	TGTGCCAGCAGCGTACAGGGAGGAAGCTATGGCTACACCTTC
-	TRBV10-3	TRBJ2-1	-	CAGSSYNEQFF	TGTGCGGGGAGCTCCTACAATGAGCAGTTCTTC
-	TRBV28	TRBJ2-5	TRBD2	CASRLAGLETQYF	TGTGCCAGCAGATTAGCGGGGCTGGAGACCCAGTACTTC
-	TRBV7-7	TRBJ2-1	-	CATPHRWVHYNEQFF	TGTGCTACCCCGCATCGATGGGTCCACTACAATGAGCAGTTCTTC
-	TRBV4-3	TRBJ1-5	-	CASSQDRNQPQHF	TGCGCCAGCAGCCAAGACAGGAATCAGCCCCAGCATTTT